This is a list of T cell receptor beta chains from one sample in a study of shared clonotypes between healthy human individuals. Libraries were prepared by immunoSEQ multiplex PCR; TCRdb keeps only in-frame clonotypes and omits some of them. The data hold 560,000 or so clones, with roughly 96% observed a single time. Sequenced: naive CD8+ T cells sorted from blood. The receptors originated from a woman aged 25-40 years in good health. The CDR3 runs from the conserved cysteine through the conserved F or W. The D gene is left open where the match is weak. Not all rows give a size; the values are once, few, many and, for expanded clones, a class.

cdr3_aa,cdr3_nt,d_call,v_call,clone_size,j_call
CASSFGTNYEQYF,TGTGCCAGCAGTTTCGGCACGAACTACGAGCAGTACTTC,.,TRBV27,.,TRBJ2-7
CASSLVLKDEQYF,TGTGCCAGCAGCTTAGTCCTAAAGGACGAGCAGTACTTC,.,TRBV7-9,.,TRBJ2-7
CASSISQGRLTEAFF,TGTGCCAGCAGTATCTCACAGGGGAGGTTAACTGAAGCTTTCTTT,TRBD1,TRBV28,.,TRBJ1-1
CASRGQGAYEKLFF,TGTGCCAGCAGAGGACAGGGGGCTTATGAAAAACTGTTTTTT,TRBD1,TRBV6-5,once,TRBJ1-4
CASSLSGRYEQYF,TGTGCCAGCAGTTTGTCAGGGAGGTACGAGCAGTACTTC,.,TRBV27,once,TRBJ2-7
CASSSTGQYEQYF,TGTGCCAGCAGTTCGACAGGGCAGTACGAGCAGTACTTC,TRBD1,TRBV28,.,TRBJ2-7
CAWTQTGHLQETQYF,TGTGCCTGGACACAGACGGGACATCTCCAAGAGACCCAGTACTTC,.,TRBV30,.,TRBJ2-5
CASSPTPNSNQPQHF,TGTGCCAGCAGTCCTACCCCCAACAGCAATCAGCCCCAGCATTTT,.,TRBV27,.,TRBJ1-5
CASSRAYEQYF,TGTGCCAGCAGTCGGGCCTACGAGCAGTACTTC,.,TRBV28,.,TRBJ2-7
CASSFGTGYTDTQYF,TGTGCCAGCAGTTTCGGGACAGGGTACACAGATACGCAGTATTTT,TRBD1,TRBV27,.,TRBJ2-3
CASSGQGYTF,TGTGCCAGCAGCGGACAGGGCTACACCTTC,.,TRBV9,.,TRBJ1-2
CASSSNDREQYF,TGTGCCAGCAGCTCCAACGATCGGGAGCAGTACTTC,.,TRBV5-4,.,TRBJ2-7
CASTNPPSNEQFF,TGTGCCAGTACAAACCCCCCCTCCAATGAGCAGTTCTTC,.,TRBV19,.,TRBJ2-1
CASSSSDPVHEQYF,TGTGCCAGCAGTTCATCGGACCCCGTGCACGAGCAGTACTTC,.,TRBV27,few,TRBJ2-7
CASSRGESYEQYF,TGTGCCAGCAGTAGGGGAGAGTCCTACGAGCAGTACTTC,.,TRBV27,.,TRBJ2-7
CSVEDSRRQSQETQYF,TGCAGCGTTGAAGATTCAAGGAGACAGAGCCAAGAGACCCAGTACTTC,.,TRBV29-1,.,TRBJ2-5
CASSLTQVGFHEQFF,TGCGCCAGCAGCTTGACTCAGGTCGGCTTCCATGAGCAGTTCTTC,.,TRBV5-1,.,TRBJ2-1
CASSSGTGSYEQYF,TGTGCCAGCAGCTCCGGGACAGGGTCTTACGAGCAGTACTTC,TRBD1,TRBV28,.,TRBJ2-7
CASSSRLAGEGYEQYF,TGTGCCAGCAGTTCCCGGTTAGCGGGAGAAGGTTACGAGCAGTACTTC,TRBD2,TRBV28,.,TRBJ2-7
CASSQDRTSGYEQYF,TGCGCCAGCAGCCAAGACAGGACTAGCGGCTACGAGCAGTACTTC,TRBD2,TRBV4-1,.,TRBJ2-7
CASSFNRQMGNQPQHF,TGTGCCAGCAGTTTCAACCGACAGATGGGCAATCAGCCCCAGCATTTT,.,TRBV27,.,TRBJ1-5
CASSLEGGETDTQYF,TGTGCCAGCAGCTTGGAGGGGGGTGAGACAGATACGCAGTATTTT,.,TRBV5-8,.,TRBJ2-3
CASSFTSGDRYEQYF,TGTGCCAGCAGCTTCACTAGCGGGGACCGCTACGAGCAGTACTTC,TRBD2,TRBV7-8,.,TRBJ2-7
CASSTTVIYGYTF,TGTGCCAGCAGTACGACAGTGATCTATGGCTACACCTTC,.,TRBV2,once,TRBJ1-2
CASSLRRPADGYTF,TGTGCCAGCAGTCTTAGGAGGCCAGCGGATGGCTACACCTTC,.,TRBV5-6,.,TRBJ1-2
CASSLGGDNQPQHF,TGTGCCAGCAGCTTGGGGGGGGACAATCAGCCCCAGCATTTT,.,TRBV11-2,.,TRBJ1-5
CASSLPYRGVRTEAFF,TGTGCCAGCAGCTTACCCTACAGGGGAGTGAGGACTGAAGCTTTCTTT,TRBD1,TRBV7-9,.,TRBJ1-1
CASSYRYNEQFF,TGTGCCAGCAGCTACAGATACAATGAGCAGTTCTTC,.,TRBV7-2,.,TRBJ2-1
CAISEENTGELFF,TGTGCCATCAGCGAGGAGAACACCGGGGAGCTGTTTTTT,.,TRBV10-3,once,TRBJ2-2
CASSLIPPNTRKQGDNEQFF,TGTGCCAGCAGTTTAATCCCCCCCAACACTAGAAAGCAGGGGGACAATGAGCAGTTCTTC,TRBD1,TRBV27,.,TRBJ2-1
CASSSHGQGYEQYF,TGTGCCAGCAGCTCCCACGGACAGGGCTACGAGCAGTACTTC,TRBD1,TRBV7-9,.,TRBJ2-7
CAWSVLGGQGSYEQYF,TGTGCCTGGAGTGTATTGGGGGGACAGGGGTCCTACGAGCAGTACTTC,TRBD1,TRBV30,.,TRBJ2-7
CASTSLPTVSNYGYTF,TGTGCCAGTACCTCACTACCGACAGTTTCTAACTATGGCTACACCTTC,.,TRBV19,.,TRBJ1-2
CASSRPSGSYNEQFF,TGCGCCAGCAGCCGCCCCAGCGGGAGTTACAATGAGCAGTTCTTC,TRBD2,TRBV4-1,.,TRBJ2-1
CAISDSTDQGIQPQHF,TGTGCCATCAGTGATTCGACAGATCAGGGGATCCAGCCCCAGCATTTT,.,TRBV10-3,.,TRBJ1-5
CASSLGTGELFF,TGTGCCAGCAGCCTCGGCACCGGGGAGCTGTTTTTT,.,TRBV7-3,.,TRBJ2-2
CASSLHGSGLDTQYF,TGTGCCAGCAGCTTACATGGCTCAGGGTTAGATACGCAGTATTTT,.,TRBV7-7,.,TRBJ2-3
CASPPFAEGFGMGNQPQHF,TGTGCCAGCCCCCCGTTTGCAGAAGGATTTGGCATGGGCAATCAGCCCCAGCATTTT,.,TRBV27,.,TRBJ1-5
CASSLSGRAGEQYF,TGTGCCAGCAGCCTTAGCGGGAGGGCCGGCGAGCAGTACTTC,TRBD2,TRBV27,.,TRBJ2-7
CASSIVSGGAFTEAFF,TGTGCCAGTAGTATAGTAAGCGGGGGGGCCTTCACTGAAGCTTTCTTT,.,TRBV19,.,TRBJ1-1
CASGQATGNTIYF,TGTGCCAGCGGACAGGCAACTGGAAACACCATATATTTT,TRBD1,TRBV13,.,TRBJ1-3
CASSFGLGEAFF,TGTGCCAGCAGCTTCGGGTTAGGCGAAGCTTTCTTT,.,TRBV5-4,.,TRBJ1-1